This T cell receptor (beta chain) is drawn from a study of graft-versus-host responses after intestinal transplantation. The overall study: Anti-thymocyte globulin was used for induction in all recipients, who then took tacrolimus and steroids for about three years.

General study results and limits: The presence of high graft-versus-host to host-versus-graft clonal ratios in allografts characterized patients with graft-donor T cell macrochimerism.

Only a few counts were recorded for this clone. Antigen: not known. Deletions cut 0 bases from V and 4 bases from J, with 7 bases between. The V gene's germline CDR1 is MGHRA and CDR2 YSYEKL. The CDR3 runs to 14 residues. Assay: immunoSEQ multiplex PCR; the TCRdb copy retains only in-frame clones and omits some. The sample holds some 110,000 clones, approximately 93% seen once. This chain connects TRBV4-1 to TRBJ1-3, with no clear D. Specimen: unstimulated CD8+ T cells sorted from spleen or lymph node cells, collected before transplant. The receptor comes from a human donor who was the organ donor for an intestinal transplant. CDR3 coding DNA: TGCGCCAGCAGCCAAGATCTTTTGGGAAACACCATATATTTT. Translation: CASSQDLLGNTIYF.